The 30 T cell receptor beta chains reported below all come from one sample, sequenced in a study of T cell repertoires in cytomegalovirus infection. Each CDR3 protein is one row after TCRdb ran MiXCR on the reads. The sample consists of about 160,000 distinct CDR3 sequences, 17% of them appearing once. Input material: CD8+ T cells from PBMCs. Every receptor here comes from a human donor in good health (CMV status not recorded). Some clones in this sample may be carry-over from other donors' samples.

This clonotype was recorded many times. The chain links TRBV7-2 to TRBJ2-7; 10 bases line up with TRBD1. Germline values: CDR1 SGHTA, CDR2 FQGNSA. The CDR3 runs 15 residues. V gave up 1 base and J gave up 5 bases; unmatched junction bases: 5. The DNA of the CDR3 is TGTGCCAGCAGCTTAGAACCGACAGGGGGCCACGAGCAGTACTTC. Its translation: CASSLEPTGGHEQYF.

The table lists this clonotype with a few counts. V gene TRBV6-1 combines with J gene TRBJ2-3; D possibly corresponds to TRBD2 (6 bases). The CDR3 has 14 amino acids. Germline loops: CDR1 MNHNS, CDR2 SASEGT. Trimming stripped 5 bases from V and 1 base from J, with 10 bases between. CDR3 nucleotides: TGTGCCAGCAGTCTCACGGGAGGCACAGATACGCAGTATTTT. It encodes CASSLTGGTDTQYF.

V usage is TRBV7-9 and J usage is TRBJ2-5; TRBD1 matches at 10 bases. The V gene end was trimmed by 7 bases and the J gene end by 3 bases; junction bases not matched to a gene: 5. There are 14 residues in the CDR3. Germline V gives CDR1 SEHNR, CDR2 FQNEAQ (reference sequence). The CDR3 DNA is TGTGCCAGCACCAAGGGACAGGGGAAAGAGACCCAGTACTTC. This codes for CASTKGQGKETQYF.

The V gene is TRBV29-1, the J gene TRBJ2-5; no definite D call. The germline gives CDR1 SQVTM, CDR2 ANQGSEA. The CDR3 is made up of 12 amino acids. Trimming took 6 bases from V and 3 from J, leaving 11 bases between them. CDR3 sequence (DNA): TGCAGCGTCCCCCTGGCAAAAGAGACCCAGTACTTC. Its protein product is CSVPLAKETQYF.

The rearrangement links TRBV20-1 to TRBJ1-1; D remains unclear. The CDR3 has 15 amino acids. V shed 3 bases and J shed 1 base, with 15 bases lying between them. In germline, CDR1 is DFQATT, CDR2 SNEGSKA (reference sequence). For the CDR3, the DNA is TGCAGTGCTAGGCCCCCGATAGGCCCGAACACTGAAGCTTTCTTT. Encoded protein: CSARPPIGPNTEAFF.

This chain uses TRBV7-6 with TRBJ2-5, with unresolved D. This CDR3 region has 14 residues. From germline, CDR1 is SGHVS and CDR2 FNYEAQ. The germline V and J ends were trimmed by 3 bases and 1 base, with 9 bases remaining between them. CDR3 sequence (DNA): TGTGCCAGCAGCTTGCCACTACCCCAAGAGACCCAGTACTTC. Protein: CASSLPLPQETQYF.

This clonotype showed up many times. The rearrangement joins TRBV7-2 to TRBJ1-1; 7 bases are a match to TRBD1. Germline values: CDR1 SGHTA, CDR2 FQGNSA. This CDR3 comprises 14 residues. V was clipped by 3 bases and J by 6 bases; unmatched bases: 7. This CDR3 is CASSFDRAGAEAFF. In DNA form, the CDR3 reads TGTGCCAGCAGCTTCGACAGGGCGGGGGCTGAAGCTTTCTTT.

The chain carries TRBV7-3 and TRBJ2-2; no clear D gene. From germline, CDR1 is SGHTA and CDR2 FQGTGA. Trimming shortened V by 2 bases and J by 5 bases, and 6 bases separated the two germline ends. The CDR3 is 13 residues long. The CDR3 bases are TGTGCCAGCAGCTTATGGTCGACCGGGGAGCTGTTTTTT. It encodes CASSLWSTGELFF.

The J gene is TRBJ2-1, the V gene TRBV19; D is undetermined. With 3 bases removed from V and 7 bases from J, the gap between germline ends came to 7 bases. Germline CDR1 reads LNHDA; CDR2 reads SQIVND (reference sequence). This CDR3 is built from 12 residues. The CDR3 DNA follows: TGTGCCAGTAGTATTCAAGAAAATGAGCAGTTCTTC. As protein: CASSIQENEQFF. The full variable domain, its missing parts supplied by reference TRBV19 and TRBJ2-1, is DGGITQSPKYLFRKEGQNVTLSCEQNLNHDAMYWYRQDPGQGLRLIYYSQIVNDFQKGDIAEGYSVSREKKESFPLTVTSAQKNPTAFYLCASSIQENEQFFGPGTRLTVL.

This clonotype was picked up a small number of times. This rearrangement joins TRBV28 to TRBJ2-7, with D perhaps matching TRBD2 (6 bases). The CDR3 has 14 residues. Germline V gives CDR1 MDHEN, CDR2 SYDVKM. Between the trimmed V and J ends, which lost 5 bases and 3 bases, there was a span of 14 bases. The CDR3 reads CASSGGEAFYEQYF. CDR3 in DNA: TGTGCCAGCAGTGGAGGGGAGGCCTTCTACGAGCAGTACTTC. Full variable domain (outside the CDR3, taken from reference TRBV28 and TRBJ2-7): DVKVTQSSRYLVKRTGEKVFLECVQDMDHENMFWYRQDPGLGLRLIYFSYDVKMKEKGDIPEGYSVSREKKERFSLILESASTNQTSMYLCASSGGEAFYEQYFGPGTRLTVT.

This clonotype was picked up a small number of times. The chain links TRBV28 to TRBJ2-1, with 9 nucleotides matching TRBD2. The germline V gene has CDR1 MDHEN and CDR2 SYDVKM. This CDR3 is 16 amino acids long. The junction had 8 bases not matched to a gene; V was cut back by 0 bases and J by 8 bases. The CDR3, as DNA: TGTGCCAGCAGTTTATGGGGCGGGAGGGCCGAAGATGAGCAGTTCTTC. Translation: CASSLWGGRAEDEQFF. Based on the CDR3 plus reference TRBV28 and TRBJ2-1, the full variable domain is DVKVTQSSRYLVKRTGEKVFLECVQDMDHENMFWYRQDPGLGLRLIYFSYDVKMKEKGDIPEGYSVSREKKERFSLILESASTNQTSMYLCASSLWGGRAEDEQFFGPGTRLTVL.

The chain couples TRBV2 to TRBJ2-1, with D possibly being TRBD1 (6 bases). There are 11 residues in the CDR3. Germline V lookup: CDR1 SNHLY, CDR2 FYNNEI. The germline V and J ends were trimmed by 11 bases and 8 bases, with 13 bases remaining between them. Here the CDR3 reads CAVWTVDEQFF. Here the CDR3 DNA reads TGTGCCGTCTGGACAGTCGATGAGCAGTTCTTC.

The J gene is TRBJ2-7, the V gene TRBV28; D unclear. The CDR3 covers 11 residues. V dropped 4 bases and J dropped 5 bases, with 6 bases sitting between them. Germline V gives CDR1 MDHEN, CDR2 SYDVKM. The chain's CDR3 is CASSSRHEQYF. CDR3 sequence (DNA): TGTGCCAGCAGTTCCCGCCACGAGCAGTACTTC.

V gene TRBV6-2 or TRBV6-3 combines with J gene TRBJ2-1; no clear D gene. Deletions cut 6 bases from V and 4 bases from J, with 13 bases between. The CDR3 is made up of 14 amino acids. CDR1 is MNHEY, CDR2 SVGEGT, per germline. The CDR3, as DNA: TGTGCCAGCAGCTTATCGCTCGCGTACAATGAGCAGTTCTTC. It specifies CASSLSLAYNEQFF.

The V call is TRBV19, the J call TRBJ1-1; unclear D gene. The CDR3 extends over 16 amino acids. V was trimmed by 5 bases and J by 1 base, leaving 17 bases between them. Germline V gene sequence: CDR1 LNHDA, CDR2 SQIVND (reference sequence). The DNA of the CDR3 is TGTGCCAGTAGTTCTGGAGGGTCCAGGAGGAACACTGAAGCTTTCTTT. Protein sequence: CASSSGGSRRNTEAFF.

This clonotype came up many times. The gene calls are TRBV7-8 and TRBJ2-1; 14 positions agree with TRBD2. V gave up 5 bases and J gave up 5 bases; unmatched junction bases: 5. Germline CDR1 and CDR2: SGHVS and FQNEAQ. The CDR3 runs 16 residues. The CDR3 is CASSPGLAGGDNEQFF. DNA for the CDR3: TGTGCCAGCAGCCCCGGACTAGCGGGGGGTGACAATGAGCAGTTCTTC.

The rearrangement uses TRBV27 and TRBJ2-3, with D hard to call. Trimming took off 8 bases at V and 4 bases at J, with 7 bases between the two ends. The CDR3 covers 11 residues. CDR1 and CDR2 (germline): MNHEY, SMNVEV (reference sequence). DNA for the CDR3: TGTGCCAGCCTCTCATCAGATACGCAGTATTTT. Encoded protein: CASLSSDTQYF.

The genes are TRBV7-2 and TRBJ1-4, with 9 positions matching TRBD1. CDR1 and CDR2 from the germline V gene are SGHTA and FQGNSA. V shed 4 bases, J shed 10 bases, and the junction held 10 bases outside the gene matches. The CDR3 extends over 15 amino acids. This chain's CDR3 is CASSSEDRGFGKLFF. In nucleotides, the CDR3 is TGTGCCAGCAGCTCCGAGGACAGGGGTTTCGGAAAACTGTTTTTT.

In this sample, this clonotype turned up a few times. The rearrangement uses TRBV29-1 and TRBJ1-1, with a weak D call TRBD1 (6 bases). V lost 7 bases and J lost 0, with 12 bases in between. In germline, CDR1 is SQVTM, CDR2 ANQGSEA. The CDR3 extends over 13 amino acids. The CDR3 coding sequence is TGCAGCGCCCGACAGGCAATGAACACTGAAGCTTTCTTT. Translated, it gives CSARQAMNTEAFF.

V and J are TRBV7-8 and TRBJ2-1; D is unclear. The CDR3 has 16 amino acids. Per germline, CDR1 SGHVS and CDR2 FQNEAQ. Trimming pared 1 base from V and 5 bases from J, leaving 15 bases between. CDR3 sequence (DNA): TGTGCCAGCAGCTTAGTCGTGTTCTCTACTGACAATGAGCAGTTCTTC. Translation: CASSLVVFSTDNEQFF. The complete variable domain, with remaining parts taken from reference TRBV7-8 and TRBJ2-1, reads GAGVSQSPRYKVAKRGQDVALRCDPISGHVSLFWYQQALGQGPEFLTYFQNEAQLDKSGLPSDRFFAERPEGSVSTLKIQRTQQEDSAVYLCASSLVVFSTDNEQFFGPGTRLTVL.

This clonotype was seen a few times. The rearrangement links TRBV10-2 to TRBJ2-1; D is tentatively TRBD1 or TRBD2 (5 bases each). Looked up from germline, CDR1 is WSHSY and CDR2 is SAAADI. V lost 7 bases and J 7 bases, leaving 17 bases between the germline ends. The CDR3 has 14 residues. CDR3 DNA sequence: TGCGCCAGCACTCTGGGACCTTCGGGGAATGAGCAGTTCTTC. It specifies CASTLGPSGNEQFF.

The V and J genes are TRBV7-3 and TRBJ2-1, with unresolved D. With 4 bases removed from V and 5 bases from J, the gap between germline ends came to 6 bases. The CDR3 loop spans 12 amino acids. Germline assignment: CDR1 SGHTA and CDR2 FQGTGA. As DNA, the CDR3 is TGTGCCAGCAGCTACGGAAACAATGAGCAGTTCTTC. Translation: CASSYGNNEQFF.

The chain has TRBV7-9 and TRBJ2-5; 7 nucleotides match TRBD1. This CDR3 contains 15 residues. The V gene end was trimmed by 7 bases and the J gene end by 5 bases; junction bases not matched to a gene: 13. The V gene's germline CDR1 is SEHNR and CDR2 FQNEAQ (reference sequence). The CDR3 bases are TGTGCCAGCACCGGAGAGGGGGCCCGACGGGAGACCCAGTACTTC. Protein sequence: CASTGEGARRETQYF.

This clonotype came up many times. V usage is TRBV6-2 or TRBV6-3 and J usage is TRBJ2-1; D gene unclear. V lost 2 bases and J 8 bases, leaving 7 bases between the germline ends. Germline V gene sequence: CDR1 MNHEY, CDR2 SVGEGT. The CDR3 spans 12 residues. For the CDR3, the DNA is TGTGCCAGCAGTTACGTAATCTATGAGCAGTTCTTC. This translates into CASSYVIYEQFF.

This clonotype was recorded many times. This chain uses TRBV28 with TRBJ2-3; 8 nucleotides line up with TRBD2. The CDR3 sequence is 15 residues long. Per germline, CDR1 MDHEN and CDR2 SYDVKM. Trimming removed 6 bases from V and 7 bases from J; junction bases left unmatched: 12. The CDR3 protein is CASSTSGGTPHTQYF. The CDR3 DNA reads TGTGCCAGCAGCACTAGCGGAGGAACCCCTCATACGCAGTATTTT. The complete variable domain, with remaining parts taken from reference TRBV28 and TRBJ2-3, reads DVKVTQSSRYLVKRTGEKVFLECVQDMDHENMFWYRQDPGLGLRLIYFSYDVKMKEKGDIPEGYSVSREKKERFSLILESASTNQTSMYLCASSTSGGTPHTQYFGPGTRLTVL.

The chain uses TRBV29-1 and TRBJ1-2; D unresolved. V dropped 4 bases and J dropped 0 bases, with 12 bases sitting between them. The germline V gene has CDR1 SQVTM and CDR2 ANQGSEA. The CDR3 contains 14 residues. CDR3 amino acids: CSVGRINSNYGYTF. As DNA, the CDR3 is TGCAGCGTTGGGCGGATTAACTCTAACTATGGCTACACCTTC.

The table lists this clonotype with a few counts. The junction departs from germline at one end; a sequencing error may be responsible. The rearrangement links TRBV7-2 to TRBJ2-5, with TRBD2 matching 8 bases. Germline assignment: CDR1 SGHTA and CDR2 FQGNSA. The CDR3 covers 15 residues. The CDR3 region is CASSLGAGAQEAQYF. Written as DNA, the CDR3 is TGTGCCAGCAGCTTAGGAGCGGGGGCCCAAGAGGCCCAGTACTTC.

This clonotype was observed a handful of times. The CDR3, as DNA: TGTGCCAGCACCTGGGTCGGGGAGCTGTTTTTT. This sequence encodes CASTWVGELFF. This chain links TRBV7-2 with TRBJ2-2; D remains unclear. This CDR3 is 11 amino acids long. V was shortened by 7 bases and J by 7 bases, with 7 bases between the two germline ends. Germline V CDR1 and CDR2: SGHTA, FQGNSA.

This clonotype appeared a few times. The CDR3 region has the DNA TGTGCCAGCAGCTTAATTGGGTCCGTTTCGGATGGCTACACCTTC. Its translation is CASSLIGSVSDGYTF. V usage is TRBV7-3 and J usage is TRBJ1-2; no reliable D call. Trimming took off 1 base at V and 6 bases at J, with 15 bases between the two ends. The germline V gene has CDR1 SGHTA and CDR2 FQGTGA. The CDR3 is made up of 15 amino acids.

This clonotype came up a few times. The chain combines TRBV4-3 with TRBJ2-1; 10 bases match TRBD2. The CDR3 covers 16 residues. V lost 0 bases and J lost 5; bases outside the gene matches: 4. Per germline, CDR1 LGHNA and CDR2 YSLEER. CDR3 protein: CASSQDPLAGDNEQFF. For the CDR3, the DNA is TGCGCCAGCAGCCAAGATCCCCTAGCGGGAGACAATGAGCAGTTCTTC.